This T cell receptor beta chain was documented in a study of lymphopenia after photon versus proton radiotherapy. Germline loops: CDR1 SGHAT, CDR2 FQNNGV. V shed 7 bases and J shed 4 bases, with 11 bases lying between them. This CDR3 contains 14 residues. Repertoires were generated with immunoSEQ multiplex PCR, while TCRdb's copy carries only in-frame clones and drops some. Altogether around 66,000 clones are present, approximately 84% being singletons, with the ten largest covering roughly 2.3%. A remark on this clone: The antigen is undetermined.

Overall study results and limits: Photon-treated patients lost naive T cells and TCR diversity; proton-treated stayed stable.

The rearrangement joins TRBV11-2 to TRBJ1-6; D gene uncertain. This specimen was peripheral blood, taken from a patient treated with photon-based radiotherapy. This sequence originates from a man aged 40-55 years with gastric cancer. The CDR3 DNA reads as TGTGCCAGCAACGTCGACGGGTATAATTCACCCCTCCACTTT. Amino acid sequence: CASNVDGYNSPLHF. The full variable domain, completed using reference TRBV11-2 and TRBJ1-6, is EAGVAQSPRYKIIEKRQSVAFWCNPISGHATLYWYQQILGQGPKLLIQFQNNGVVDDSQLPKDRFSAERLKGVDSTLKIQPAKLEDSAVYLCASNVDGYNSPLHFGNGTRLTVT.